This TCR beta chain originates from a study of memory CD4+ T cells and cytomegalovirus serostatus. At the level of the study: This sample comes from healthy Belgian adults, about nine CMV seropositive, 20 to 25 seronegative. Study-wide results and caveats: Each of approximately 73 CMV-associated TCRbeta sequences occurred in one to five individuals.

Clones were read by immunoSEQ multiplex PCR, and TCRdb kept only the in-frame ones, dropping some. The data hold under 40,000 clones, with less than 80% observed a single time. In the case of this clone: Its antigen is as yet unknown.

Single viable CD3+CD4+CD8-CD45RO+ cells were sorted as the memory CD4+ T cells. CMV serostatus came from serum IgG against pp150, pp28, p38, p52. Positive selection with CD4 microbeads enriched total CD4+ T cells. V lost 5 bases and J 0 bases, leaving 11 bases between the germline ends. The CDR3 runs 15 residues. Looked up from germline, CDR1 is MDHEN and CDR2 is SYDVKM. The gene calls are TRBV28 and TRBJ2-1; no reliable D call. Sequencing was done on a sample of memory CD4+ T cells from blood. This sequence originates from an adult in good health and CMV-seropositive. The CDR3: CASSPEHSSYNEQFF. CDR3 nucleotides: TGTGCCAGCAGTCCTGAACACAGCTCCTACAATGAGCAGTTCTTC.